This T cell receptor beta chain was recovered during a study of cytomegalovirus exposure and HLA in healthy donors. The study's findings and limits: Later analysis associated a missense DCLRE1C variant with TCR beta V- and J-gene trimming. In a later analysis, CMV-associated beta chains were mostly HLA-associated, it appeared.

PCR involved 60 Vbeta and 13 Jbeta primers. The protocol was immunoSEQ multiplex PCR, while the TCRdb copy is restricted to in-frame clones and leaves out a portion. The data hold 85,000 to 95,000 clones, with roughly 63% observed a single time. A few counts support this clone. Its antigen is unidentified. V lost 2 bases and J 0 bases, leaving 9 bases between the germline ends. Germline-derived CDR1 and CDR2 are SGHNT and YYREEE (reference sequence). This CDR3 spans 15 amino acids. The sequence derives from a woman aged 25-40 years in good health and CMV-seronegative. The sample comprised PBMCs. The J gene is TRBJ1-3, the V gene TRBV5-4; D may be TRBD1 (5 bases). The CDR3 region has the DNA TGTGCCAGCAGCTTACAGGACCTCTCTGGAAACACCATATATTTT. It specifies CASSLQDLSGNTIYF. Combining the CDR3 with reference TRBV5-4 and TRBJ1-3 gives the whole variable domain ETGVTQSPTHLIKTRGQQVTLRCSSQSGHNTVSWYQQALGQGPQFIFQYYREEENGRGNFPPRFSGLQFPNYSSELNVNALELDDSALYLCASSLQDLSGNTIYFGEGSWLTVV.